This T cell receptor (beta chain) comes out of a study of cytomegalovirus exposure and HLA in healthy donors (TCRdb year 2017). Background on the whole study: According to a later analysis, one platform produced both the roughly 120 validation repertoires and the 666 repertoires of the first cohort. The study combined high-throughput TCR immunosequencing, statistical association of individual TCRs with disease status, and machine learning to predict cytomegalovirus infection status. The study aimed to test whether cataloging public T cell receptors could reveal signatures of past pathogen exposure. Besides the first cohort of under 700 subjects, a separate validation cohort made up of some 110 different subjects was used. Broader findings and caveats from the paper: In both the original and validation cohorts, the classifier was reported to diagnose cytomegalovirus status with high specificity and sensitivity. In vitro tests confirmed that three of the cytomegalovirus-associated TCR beta chains recognize cytomegalovirus antigens. Most TCR sequences were seen in very few donors, while some public TCRs were found in many individuals. A later analysis found that TCRs clustered in the first cohort also tended to co-occur in the approximately 120 validation repertoires, with 94% of cluster scores above 0. It was suggested by the authors that the approach could potentially be generalized to other disease states and immunological phenotypes. All 120 or so repertoires were used to score co-occurrence in the validation cohort in a later analysis, because that analysis had no HLA typing for the cohort. In the study, roughly 160 TCR beta chains were listed as associated with cytomegalovirus.

The CDR3 contains 13 residues, cysteine and phenylalanine counted. Solely the CDR3 DNA is kept, with 39 bases framed from the first base. V is pared back by 0 bases and J by 4 bases, with 9 bases lying between the germline termini. Looking up the germline V gene (reference sequence) yields CDR1 GTSNPN and CDR2 SVGIG. Separate from the roughly 650-subject first cohort, the validation cohort of about 120 subjects was the group to which the donors belonged. The sample holds one count of this clone. It lacks a known antigen. No base quality values were provided; no much bigger clone lies one nucleotide off. Library generation was performed with the immunoSEQ multiplex PCR assay. The study's own analysis went as follows. A statistical classification framework was built to diagnose cytomegalovirus status from the catalog of TCR beta chain sequences. TCRdb holds this immuneACCESS table with in-frame rearrangements only. Some clones are missing; in checked studies, unresolved V genes explain under half, and the rest has no known cause. The D gene and trimming were derived from the DNA, and the V and J assignments and clone size from that table. The sample table holds 120,000 to 150,000 clones, of which around nine tenths were seen once. Around 3.4% of the sample comes from the top ten.

Sequenced sample: PBMCs. The chain is encoded by TRBV30 joined to TRBJ1-1; TRBD1 is a possible D gene, resting on 6 matching bases. The TCR originated in a woman in her late teens or twenties in good health and CMV-seropositive. The DNA sequence is TGTGCCTGGAGTGTGAGGGGGTCCACTGAAGCTTTCTTT. Translated, it reads CAWSVRGSTEAFF.